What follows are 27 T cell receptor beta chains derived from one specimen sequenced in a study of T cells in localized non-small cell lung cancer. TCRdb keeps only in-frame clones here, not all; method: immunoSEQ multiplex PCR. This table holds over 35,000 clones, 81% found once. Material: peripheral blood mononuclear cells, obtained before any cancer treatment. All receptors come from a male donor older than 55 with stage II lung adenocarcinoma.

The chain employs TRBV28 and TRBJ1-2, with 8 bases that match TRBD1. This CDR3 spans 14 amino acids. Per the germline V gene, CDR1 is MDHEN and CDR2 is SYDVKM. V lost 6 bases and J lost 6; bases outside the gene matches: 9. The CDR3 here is CASRPQGARNGYTF. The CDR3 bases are TGTGCCAGCAGACCCCAGGGGGCGCGGAATGGCTACACCTTC.

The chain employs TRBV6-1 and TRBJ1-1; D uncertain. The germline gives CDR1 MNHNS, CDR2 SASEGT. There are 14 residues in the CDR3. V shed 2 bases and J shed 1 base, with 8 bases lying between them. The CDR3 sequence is CASSETGWNTEAFF. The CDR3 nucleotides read TGTGCCAGCAGTGAAACGGGATGGAACACTGAAGCTTTCTTT.

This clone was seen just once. The CDR3 reads CASSGGQGGNSGNTIYF. CDR3 nucleotides: TGTGCCAGCAGTGGGGGACAGGGGGGAAACTCTGGAAACACCATATATTTT. The rearrangement joins TRBV28 to TRBJ1-3; 11 bases line up with TRBD1. The CDR3 spans 17 residues. V lost 5 bases, J lost 0 bases, and 6 bases stayed unmatched. The germline gives CDR1 MDHEN, CDR2 SYDVKM.

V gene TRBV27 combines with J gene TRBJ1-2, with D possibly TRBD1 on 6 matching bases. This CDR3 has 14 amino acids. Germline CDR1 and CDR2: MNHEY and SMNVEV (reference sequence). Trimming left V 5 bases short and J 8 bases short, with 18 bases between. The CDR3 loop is CASSLRQARGGYTF. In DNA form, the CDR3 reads TGTGCCAGCAGTCTACGACAGGCCCGGGGGGGCTACACCTTC.

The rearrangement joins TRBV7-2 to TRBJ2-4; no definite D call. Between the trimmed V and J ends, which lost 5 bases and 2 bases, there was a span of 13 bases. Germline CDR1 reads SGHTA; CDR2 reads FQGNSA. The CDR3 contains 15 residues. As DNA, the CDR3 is TGTGCCAGCAGCGATACTCCGTTTACCAAAAACATTCAGTACTTC. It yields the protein CASSDTPFTKNIQYF. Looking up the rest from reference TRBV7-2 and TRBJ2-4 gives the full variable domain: GAGVSQSPSNKVTEKGKDVELRCDPISGHTALYWYRQSLGQGLEFLIYFQGNSAPDKSGLPSDRFSAERTGGSVSTLTIQRTQQEDSAVYLCASSDTPFTKNIQYFGAGTRLSVL.

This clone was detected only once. CDR3 region: CASSLVAGGSYEQYF. The CDR3 DNA follows: TGTGCCAGCAGCTTAGTGGCGGGAGGGTCCTACGAGCAGTACTTC. The J gene is TRBJ2-7, the V gene TRBV7-2; TRBD2 agrees at 9 bases. The V gene's germline CDR1 is SGHTA and CDR2 FQGNSA. The CDR3 extends over 15 amino acids. Trimming took 1 base from V and 1 from J; bases not matched to a gene: 2.

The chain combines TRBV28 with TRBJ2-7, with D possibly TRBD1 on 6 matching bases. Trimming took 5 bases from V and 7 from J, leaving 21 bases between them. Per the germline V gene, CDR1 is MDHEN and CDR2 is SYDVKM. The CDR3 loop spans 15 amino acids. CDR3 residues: CASSLPRAGAREQYF. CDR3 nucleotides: TGTGCCAGCAGTCTCCCGAGGGCAGGGGCTAGGGAGCAGTACTTC.

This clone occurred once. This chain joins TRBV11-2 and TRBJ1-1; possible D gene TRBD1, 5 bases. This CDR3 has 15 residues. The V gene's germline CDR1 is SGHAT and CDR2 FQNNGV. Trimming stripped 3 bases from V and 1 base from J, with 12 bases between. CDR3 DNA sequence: TGTGCCAGCAGCTTGGGACTCTTGGAGAACACTGAAGCTTTCTTT. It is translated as CASSLGLLENTEAFF.

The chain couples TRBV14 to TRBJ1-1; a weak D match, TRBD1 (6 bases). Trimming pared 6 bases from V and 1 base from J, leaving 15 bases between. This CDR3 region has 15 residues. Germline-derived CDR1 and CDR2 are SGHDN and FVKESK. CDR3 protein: CASSRNLQGNTEAFF. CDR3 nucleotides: TGTGCCAGCAGTCGAAATTTACAGGGGAACACTGAAGCTTTCTTT.

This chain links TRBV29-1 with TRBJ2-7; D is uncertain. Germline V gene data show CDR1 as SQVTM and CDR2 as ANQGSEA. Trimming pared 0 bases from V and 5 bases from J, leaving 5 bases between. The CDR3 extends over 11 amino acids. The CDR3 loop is CSVEDFNEQYF. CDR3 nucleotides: TGCAGCGTTGAAGACTTCAACGAGCAGTACTTC.

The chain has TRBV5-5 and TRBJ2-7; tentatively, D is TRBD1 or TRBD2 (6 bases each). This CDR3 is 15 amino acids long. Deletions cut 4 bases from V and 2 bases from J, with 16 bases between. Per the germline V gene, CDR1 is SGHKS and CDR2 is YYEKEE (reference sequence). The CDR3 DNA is TGTGCCAGCAGCCTGGAGGGGGTGCAAGCCTACGAGCAGTACTTC. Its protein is CASSLEGVQAYEQYF.

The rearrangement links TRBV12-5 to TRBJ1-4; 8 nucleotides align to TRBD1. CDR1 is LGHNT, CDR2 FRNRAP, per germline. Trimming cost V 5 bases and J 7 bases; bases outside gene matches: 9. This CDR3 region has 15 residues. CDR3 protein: CASGQGQGRSEKLFF. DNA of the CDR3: TGTGCTAGTGGTCAAGGACAGGGAAGAAGTGAAAAACTGTTTTTT.

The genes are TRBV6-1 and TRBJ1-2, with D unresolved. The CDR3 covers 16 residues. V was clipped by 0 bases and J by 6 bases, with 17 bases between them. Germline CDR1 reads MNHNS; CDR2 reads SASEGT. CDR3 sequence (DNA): TGTGCCAGCAGTGAAGCCGGGGTAGGGCTGGGAGATGGCTACACCTTC. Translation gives CASSEAGVGLGDGYTF.

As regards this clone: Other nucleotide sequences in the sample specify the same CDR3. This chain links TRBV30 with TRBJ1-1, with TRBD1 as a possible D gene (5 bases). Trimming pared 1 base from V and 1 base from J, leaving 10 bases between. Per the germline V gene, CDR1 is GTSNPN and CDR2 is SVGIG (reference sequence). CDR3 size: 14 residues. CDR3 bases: TGTGCCTGGAGTGCGGGACGACGGAACACTGAAGCTTTCTTT. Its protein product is CAWSAGRRNTEAFF.

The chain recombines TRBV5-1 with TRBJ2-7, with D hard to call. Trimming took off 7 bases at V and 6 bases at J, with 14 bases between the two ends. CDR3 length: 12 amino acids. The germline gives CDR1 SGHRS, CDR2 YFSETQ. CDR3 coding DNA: TGCGCCAGCGGGGAAGTGACGGGCGAGCAGTACTTC. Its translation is CASGEVTGEQYF.

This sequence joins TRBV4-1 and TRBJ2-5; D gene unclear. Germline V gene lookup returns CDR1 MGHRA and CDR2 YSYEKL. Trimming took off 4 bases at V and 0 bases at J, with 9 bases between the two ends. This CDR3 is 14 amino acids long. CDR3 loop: CASSPEAYQETQYF. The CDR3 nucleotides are TGCGCCAGCAGCCCTGAGGCGTACCAAGAGACCCAGTACTTC.

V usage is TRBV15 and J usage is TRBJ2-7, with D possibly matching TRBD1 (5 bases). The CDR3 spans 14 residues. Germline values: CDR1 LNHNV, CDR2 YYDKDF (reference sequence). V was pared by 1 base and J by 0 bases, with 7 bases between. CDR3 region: CATSRGGTSYEQYF. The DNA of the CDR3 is TGTGCCACCAGCAGAGGGGGCACCTCCTACGAGCAGTACTTC.

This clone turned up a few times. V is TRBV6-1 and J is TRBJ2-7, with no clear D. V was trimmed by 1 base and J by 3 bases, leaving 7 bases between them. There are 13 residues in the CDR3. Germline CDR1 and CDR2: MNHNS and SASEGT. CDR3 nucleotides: TGTGCCAGCAGTGAAGGTAACAACTACGAGCAGTACTTC. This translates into CASSEGNNYEQYF.

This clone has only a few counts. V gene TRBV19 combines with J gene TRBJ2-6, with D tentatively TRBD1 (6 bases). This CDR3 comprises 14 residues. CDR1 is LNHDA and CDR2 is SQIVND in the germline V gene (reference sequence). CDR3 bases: TGTGCTAGTGACAGGTTCTCTGGGGCCAACGTCCTGACTTTC. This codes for CASDRFSGANVLTF.

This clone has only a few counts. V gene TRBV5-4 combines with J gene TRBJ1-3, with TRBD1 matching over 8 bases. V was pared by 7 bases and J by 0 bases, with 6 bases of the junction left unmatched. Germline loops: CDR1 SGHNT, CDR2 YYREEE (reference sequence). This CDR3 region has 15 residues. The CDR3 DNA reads TGTGCCAGCGCCCAGGGGGCGAGCTCTGGAAACACCATATATTTT. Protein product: CASAQGASSGNTIYF. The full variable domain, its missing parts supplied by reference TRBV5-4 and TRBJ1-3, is ETGVTQSPTHLIKTRGQQVTLRCSSQSGHNTVSWYQQALGQGPQFIFQYYREEENGRGNFPPRFSGLQFPNYSSELNVNALELDDSALYLCASAQGASSGNTIYFGEGSWLTVV.

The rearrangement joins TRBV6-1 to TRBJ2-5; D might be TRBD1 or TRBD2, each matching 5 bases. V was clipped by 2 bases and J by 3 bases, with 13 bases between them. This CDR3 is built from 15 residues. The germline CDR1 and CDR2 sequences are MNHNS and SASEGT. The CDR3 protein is CASSEWGFLKETQYF. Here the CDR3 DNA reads TGTGCCAGCAGTGAATGGGGGTTCTTAAAAGAGACCCAGTACTTC.

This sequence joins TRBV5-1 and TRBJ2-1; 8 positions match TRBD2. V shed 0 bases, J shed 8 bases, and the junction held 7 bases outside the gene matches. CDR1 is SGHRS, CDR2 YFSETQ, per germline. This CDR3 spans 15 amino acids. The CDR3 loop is CASSLGSGSGDEQFF. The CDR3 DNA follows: TGCGCCAGCAGCTTGGGAAGCGGGAGTGGAGATGAGCAGTTCTTC.

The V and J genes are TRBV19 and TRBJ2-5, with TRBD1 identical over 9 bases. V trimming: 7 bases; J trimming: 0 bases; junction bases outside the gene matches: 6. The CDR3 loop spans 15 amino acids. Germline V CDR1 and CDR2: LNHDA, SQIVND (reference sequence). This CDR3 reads CASNGDRVDQETQYF. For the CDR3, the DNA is TGTGCCAGTAATGGGGACAGGGTCGACCAAGAGACCCAGTACTTC.

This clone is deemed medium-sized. CDR3 residues: CASSLQWNTEAFF. The DNA of the CDR3 is TGTGCCAGCAGTCTTCAGTGGAACACTGAAGCTTTCTTT. This sequence joins TRBV2 and TRBJ1-1; no clear D. Trimming removed 5 bases from V and 1 base from J, with 8 bases in between. The CDR3 has 13 amino acids. CDR1 is SNHLY and CDR2 is FYNNEI in the germline V gene.

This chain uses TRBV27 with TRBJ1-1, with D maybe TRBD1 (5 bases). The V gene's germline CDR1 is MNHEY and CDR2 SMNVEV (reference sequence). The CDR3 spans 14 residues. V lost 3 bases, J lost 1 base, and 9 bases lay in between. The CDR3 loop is CASSFGQGNTEAFF. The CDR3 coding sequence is TGTGCCAGCAGTTTTGGTCAGGGGAACACTGAAGCTTTCTTT.

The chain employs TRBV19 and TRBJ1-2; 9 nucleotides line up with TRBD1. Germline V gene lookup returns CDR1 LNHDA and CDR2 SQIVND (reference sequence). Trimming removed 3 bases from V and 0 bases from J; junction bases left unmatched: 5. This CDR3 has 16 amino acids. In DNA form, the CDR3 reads TGTGCCAGTAGTATGTGGGGACAGGGTTCTAACTATGGCTACACCTTC. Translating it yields CASSMWGQGSNYGYTF.

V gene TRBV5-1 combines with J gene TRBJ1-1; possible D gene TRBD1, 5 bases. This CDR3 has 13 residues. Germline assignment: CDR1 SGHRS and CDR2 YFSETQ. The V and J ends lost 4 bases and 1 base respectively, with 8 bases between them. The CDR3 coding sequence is TGCGCCAGCAGCGAACAGGAGAACACTGAAGCTTTCTTT. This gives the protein CASSEQENTEAFF.